Described below is a single T cell receptor beta chain sequence and its context. Its antigen is currently unknown. CDR1 is LNHDA and CDR2 is SQIVND in the germline V gene (reference sequence). The V end lost 1 base, the J end lost 0 bases, and 10 bases lay between the germline ends. This CDR3 is built from 16 residues. Using approximately 200 ng DNA, approximately 30,000 T cell genomes, the sorted-subset replicate PCRs were run. Using immunoSEQ multiplex PCR, the repertoire was profiled, and TCRdb retains in-frame clones only, with some absent. The table lists some 500,000 clones, 96% of them singletons. This entry is derived from a study of shared clonotypes between healthy human individuals. Whole-study results and caveats: Clonotypes shared by all four sorted-subset donors had higher generation probabilities than non-shared clonotypes. Of the naive CD4 clonotypes, roughly 5.2% were shared across a few donors.

Sequences were obtained from naive CD4+ T cells sorted from blood. This sample's subset: CD45RA+ positively selected. This chain uses TRBV19 with TRBJ1-5; D is undetermined. This sequence originates from a woman in her thirties in good health. This CDR3 is CASSIAAVLSNQPQHF. The CDR3 DNA reads as TGTGCCAGTAGTATAGCGGCAGTCCTTAGCAATCAGCCCCAGCATTTT.